This passage covers 21 T cell receptor beta chains from one sample sequenced in a study of shared clonotypes between healthy human individuals. Repertoires were generated with immunoSEQ multiplex PCR, while TCRdb's copy carries only in-frame clones and drops some. The sample shows around 2,000,000 clones, approximately 94% of them seen only once. Terminally differentiated effector memory CD45RA+ cells were excluded from the naive CD8 cells, which were CD45RO-negative and positively selected for CCR7. The sequencing input was naive CD8+ T cells sorted from blood. Receptors were obtained from a man between 18 and 29 years old in good health.

The V and J genes are TRBV5-5 and TRBJ1-2, with 10 bases that match TRBD1. The CDR3 has 15 residues. V lost 0 bases, J lost 5 bases, and 4 bases stayed unmatched. CDR1 is SGHKS and CDR2 is YYEKEE in the germline V gene (reference sequence). In DNA form, the CDR3 reads TGTGCCAGCAGCTTGGAGGACAGGGGGTTTTATGGCTACACCTTC. Protein product: CASSLEDRGFYGYTF. Full variable domain (rest looked up from reference TRBV5-5 and TRBJ1-2): DAGVTQSPTHLIKTRGQQVTLRCSPISGHKSVSWYQQVLGQGPQFIFQYYEKEERGRGNFPDRFSARQFPNYSSELNVNALLLGDSALYLCASSLEDRGFYGYTFGSGTRLTVV.

The chain has TRBV7-9 and TRBJ2-7; perhaps TRBD2 as D (5 bases). V was cut by 0 bases and J by 6 bases, with 15 bases left in between. Germline CDR1 is SEHNR and CDR2 is FQNEAQ (reference sequence). The CDR3 consists of 15 residues. CDR3 amino acids: CASSLANLLAGEQYF. DNA for the CDR3: TGTGCCAGCAGCTTAGCAAACCTTCTAGCAGGCGAGCAGTACTTC.

The chain has TRBV7-9 and TRBJ2-1, with D possibly matching TRBD1 (5 bases). Germline V gene lookup returns CDR1 SEHNR and CDR2 FQNEAQ (reference sequence). V lost 1 base and J lost 2, with 15 bases in between. The CDR3 runs 17 residues. CDR3 loop: CASSLGWGPTPYNEQFF. The CDR3 DNA reads TGTGCCAGCAGCTTAGGTTGGGGCCCTACCCCCTACAATGAGCAGTTCTTC.

The chain couples TRBV2 to TRBJ2-3; D is possibly TRBD1 (5 bases). The CDR3 sequence is 15 residues long. Germline CDR1 and CDR2: SNHLY and FYNNEI. Trimming shortened V by 1 base and J by 1 base, and 9 bases separated the two germline ends. The CDR3 reads CASSEEGFGTDTQYF. CDR3 nucleotide sequence: TGTGCCAGCAGTGAAGAGGGGTTCGGCACAGATACGCAGTATTTT.

The chain joins TRBV19 to TRBJ1-6; D is ambiguous. V was pared by 2 bases and J by 2 bases, with 7 bases between. The CDR3 extends over 15 amino acids. Germline CDR1 and CDR2: LNHDA and SQIVND (reference sequence). CDR3 region: CASSIPGAYNSPLHF. The CDR3, as DNA: TGTGCCAGTAGTATACCGGGCGCCTATAATTCACCCCTCCACTTT. The entire variable domain, with the rest obtained from reference TRBV19 and TRBJ1-6, is as follows: DGGITQSPKYLFRKEGQNVTLSCEQNLNHDAMYWYRQDPGQGLRLIYYSQIVNDFQKGDIAEGYSVSREKKESFPLTVTSAQKNPTAFYLCASSIPGAYNSPLHFGNGTRLTVT.

V is TRBV7-9 and J is TRBJ2-1, with no clear D. V was clipped by 2 bases and J by 7 bases, with 9 bases between them. The CDR3 has 13 residues. In germline, CDR1 is SEHNR, CDR2 FQNEAQ (reference sequence). DNA for the CDR3: TGTGCCAGCAGCTTAATACCTGAAAATGAGCAGTTCTTC. Protein: CASSLIPENEQFF.

In regard to this clone: The same CDR3 also results from other DNA sequences found in this sample. The chain combines TRBV6-5 with TRBJ2-3; no reliable D call. CDR1 and CDR2 (germline): MNHEY, SVGAGI. The CDR3 totals 14 residues. V was pared by 0 bases and J by 0 bases, with 4 bases between. The CDR3 nucleotides are TGTGCCAGCAGTTACTCCAGTAGCACAGATACGCAGTATTTT. Translating it yields CASSYSSSTDTQYF.

This chain links TRBV13 with TRBJ1-2; perhaps TRBD1 as D (5 bases). Trimming stripped 5 bases from V and 1 base from J, with 17 bases between. This CDR3 is 16 amino acids long. CDR1 PRHDT and CDR2 FYEKMQ come from the germline V gene (reference sequence). The CDR3 loop is CASSAGPGLVNYGYTF. CDR3 sequence (DNA): TGTGCCAGCAGCGCCGGCCCAGGGTTAGTTAACTATGGCTACACCTTC.

The rearrangement joins TRBV11-2 to TRBJ2-1, with a tentative D call TRBD2 (6 bases). Germline CDR1 SGHAT, CDR2 FQNNGV. This CDR3 is 15 amino acids long. Trimming took off 1 base at V and 5 bases at J, with 12 bases between the two ends. In nucleotides, the CDR3 is TGTGCCAGCAGCTTAGTTCTAGCGCCCGACAATGAGCAGTTCTTC. Protein sequence: CASSLVLAPDNEQFF.

The CDR3 spells CASSYQGSPDTQYF. For the CDR3, the DNA is TGTGCCAGCAGCTACCAGGGTTCGCCAGATACGCAGTATTTT. The J gene is TRBJ2-3, the V gene TRBV13, with a possible D match to TRBD1 (5 bases). Germline V gene sequence: CDR1 PRHDT, CDR2 FYEKMQ (reference sequence). Trimming cost V 4 bases and J 4 bases, with 12 bases left between them. This CDR3 region has 14 residues.

The chain has TRBV5-1 and TRBJ2-3; 14 nucleotides agree with TRBD2. Germline assignment: CDR1 SGHRS and CDR2 YFSETQ. The ends lost 4 bases at V and 3 bases at J; junction bases unmatched: 10. This CDR3 comprises 18 residues. The CDR3 protein is CASSVPGLAGELTDTQYF. As DNA, the CDR3 is TGCGCCAGCAGCGTCCCGGGACTAGCGGGAGAGTTGACAGATACGCAGTATTTT.

The chain is built from TRBV10-1 and TRBJ1-3; D may be TRBD1 (6 bases). V was trimmed by 1 base and J by 8 bases, leaving 18 bases between them. This CDR3 has 16 amino acids. Per the germline V gene, CDR1 is WNHNN and CDR2 is SYGVQD (reference sequence). Here the CDR3 reads CASSEYGGPVGYTIYF. The CDR3 DNA reads TGCGCCAGCAGTGAGTACGGGGGCCCAGTGGGCTACACCATATATTTT.

The genes are TRBV30 and TRBJ2-1; TRBD2 might be the D (6 bases). The CDR3 totals 13 residues. Per the germline V gene, CDR1 is GTSNPN and CDR2 is SVGIG (reference sequence). The CDR3 region is CALTSGVGDEQFF. The CDR3 nucleotides are TGTGCTCTAACCTCGGGAGTAGGCGATGAGCAGTTCTTC.

CDR3 loop: CASSQDINYGYTF. The CDR3 bases are TGTGCCAGCAGTCAGGACATTAACTATGGCTACACCTTC. This chain joins TRBV6-5 and TRBJ1-2; a weak D match, TRBD1 (5 bases). Germline V lookup: CDR1 MNHEY, CDR2 SVGAGI. Trimming cost V 5 bases and J 1 base, with 8 bases left between them. This CDR3 is 13 amino acids long.

V and J are TRBV6-5 and TRBJ2-4; no clear D gene. The CDR3 has 14 amino acids. Germline V gene sequence: CDR1 MNHEY, CDR2 SVGAGI. V was pared by 0 bases and J by 7 bases, with 10 bases between. The CDR3: CASSYSESGNIQYF. CDR3 nucleotides: TGTGCCAGCAGTTACTCGGAGAGTGGTAACATTCAGTACTTC.

The chain has TRBV4-1 and TRBJ2-3, with D uncertain. Trimming removed 7 bases at V and 4 bases at J, with 9 bases between. Germline V gene lookup returns CDR1 MGHRA and CDR2 YSYEKL. This CDR3 has 12 residues. In DNA form, the CDR3 reads TGCGCCAGCAACCGCCCCGCAGATACGCAGTATTTT. Protein sequence: CASNRPADTQYF.

V is TRBV11-2 and J is TRBJ1-6, with D maybe TRBD1 (6 bases). Germline CDR1 is SGHAT and CDR2 is FQNNGV. Trimming pared 7 bases from V and 8 bases from J, leaving 12 bases between. The CDR3 loop spans 13 amino acids. This chain's CDR3 is CASTPDSYSPLHF. The CDR3 nucleotides read TGTGCCAGCACCCCGGACAGCTATTCACCCCTCCACTTT.

The V gene is TRBV4-3, the J gene TRBJ1-1; D unresolved. Germline lookup yields CDR1 LGHNA and CDR2 YSLEER. Trimming took 1 base from V and 3 from J, leaving 9 bases between them. The CDR3 has 14 amino acids. CDR3 region: CASSQVEGHTEAFF. The CDR3 nucleotides are TGCGCCAGCAGCCAAGTGGAGGGTCACACTGAAGCTTTCTTT.

The chain couples TRBV6-5 to TRBJ2-7, with D maybe TRBD2 (5 bases). CDR1 is MNHEY and CDR2 is SVGAGI in the germline V gene. V lost 6 bases and J lost 7, with 13 bases in between. The CDR3 is 12 residues long. The chain's CDR3 is CASRHRGAEQYF. CDR3 coding DNA: TGTGCCAGCAGGCACCGGGGTGCGGAGCAGTACTTC.

The chain couples TRBV5-4 to TRBJ2-5, with D uncertain. The CDR3 is made up of 11 amino acids. V lost 4 bases and J lost 3, with 4 bases in between. Germline assignment: CDR1 SGHNT and CDR2 YYREEE (reference sequence). The CDR3: CASSHKETQYF. CDR3 nucleotide sequence: TGTGCCAGCAGCCATAAAGAGACCCAGTACTTC.

Notes on this clone: This CDR3 is also generated by other DNA sequences in the sample. The chain is built from TRBV11-2 and TRBJ2-7; no firm D call. V dropped 1 base and J dropped 2 bases, with 6 bases sitting between them. The CDR3 is 13 residues long. The germline gives CDR1 SGHAT, CDR2 FQNNGV. CDR3: CASSLGSTYEQYF. The CDR3 bases are TGTGCCAGCAGCTTAGGCAGTACCTACGAGCAGTACTTC.